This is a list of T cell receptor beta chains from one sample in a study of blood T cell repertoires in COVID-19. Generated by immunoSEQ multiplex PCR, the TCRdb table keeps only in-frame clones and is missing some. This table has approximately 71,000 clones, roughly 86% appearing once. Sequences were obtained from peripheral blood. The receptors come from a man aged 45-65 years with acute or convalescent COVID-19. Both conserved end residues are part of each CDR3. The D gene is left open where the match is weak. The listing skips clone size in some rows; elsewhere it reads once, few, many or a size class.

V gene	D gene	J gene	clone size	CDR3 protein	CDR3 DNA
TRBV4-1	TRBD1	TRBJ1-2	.	CASSQEAGQVGYTF	TGCGCCAGCAGCCAGGAGGCCGGACAGGTTGGCTACACCTTC
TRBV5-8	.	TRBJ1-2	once	CASSLVDGDGYTF	TGTGCCAGCAGCTTGGTGGATGGAGATGGCTACACCTTC
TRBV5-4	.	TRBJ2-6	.	CASSFGGRSSGANVLTF	TGTGCCAGCAGCTTCGGGGGGCGCTCCTCTGGGGCCAACGTCCTGACTTTC
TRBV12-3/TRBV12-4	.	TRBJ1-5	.	CASSLRGPQHF	TGTGCCAGCAGTTTAAGAGGGCCCCAGCATTTT
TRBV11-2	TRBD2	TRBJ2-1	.	CASSLVLAGGPLANEQFF	TGTGCCAGCAGCTTAGTACTAGCGGGGGGGCCATTGGCCAATGAGCAGTTCTTC
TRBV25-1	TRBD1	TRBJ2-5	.	CASSDIDRAEKKETQYF	TGTGCCAGCAGTGATATCGACAGGGCGGAAAAGAAAGAGACCCAGTACTTC
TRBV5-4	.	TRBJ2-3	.	CASSSGGPLYF	TGTGCCAGCAGCTCGGGGGGCCCCCTGTATTTT
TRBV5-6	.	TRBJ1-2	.	CASSLGGPLRGYTF	TGTGCCAGCAGCTTGGGCGGGCCTTTGCGGGGCTACACCTTC
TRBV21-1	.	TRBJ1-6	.	CASSPARSYNSPLHF	TGTGCCAGCAGCCCGGCGCGGAGTTATAATTCACCCCTCCACTTT
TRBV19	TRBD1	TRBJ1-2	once	CASSRQGDNYGYTF	TGTGCCAGTAGTCGACAGGGTGATAACTATGGCTACACCTTC
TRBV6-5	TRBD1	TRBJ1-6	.	CASNPGQGFSPLHF	TGTGCCAGCAATCCGGGACAGGGGTTTTCACCCCTCCACTTT
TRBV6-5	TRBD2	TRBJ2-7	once	CASRLAGDSSYEQYF	TGTGCCAGCAGGCTAGCGGGAGATTCCTCCTACGAGCAGTACTTC
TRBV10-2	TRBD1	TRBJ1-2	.	CASSSQGAGGYTF	TGCGCCAGCAGCTCACAGGGGGCTGGTGGCTACACCTTC